This T cell receptor beta chain was profiled in a study of cytomegalovirus exposure and HLA in healthy donors. The CDR3 contains 15 residues. V gave up 6 bases and J gave up 3 bases; unmatched junction bases: 8. The germline V gene encodes CDR1 MNHEY and CDR2 SMNVEV (reference sequence). PCR amplification relied on 60 Vbeta primers (plus 13 Jbeta primers). Data came from immunoSEQ multiplex PCR; TCRdb stores just in-frame clones and leaves some out. The sample includes about 200,000 clones, 79% seen only once; the top ten take roughly 1.6%. Sequenced input: PBMCs. The sequence was obtained from a man aged 50-59 years in good health and CMV-seronegative. V gene TRBV27 combines with J gene TRBJ1-5, with 7 bases matching TRBD1. The CDR3 nucleotides are TGTGCCAGCAGCTCTGGGGACAGTTTCAATCAGCCCCAGCATTTT. This translates into CASSSGDSFNQPQHF.